This TCR beta chain was observed in a study of blood T cells in healthy people across ages. General study findings and limits: Age showed a roughly linear inverse relationship with TCR beta diversity per million T cells.

This clonotype showed up just once. Its matching antigen is unknown. Together with a sample-barcoded 5' primer, a J-beta primer mix was included in a second PCR lasting roughly 6 to 12 cycles. A template-switch adaptor containing 12 random nucleotides labeled each cDNA molecule. All samples yielded 2.5 million or more CDR3-containing paired-end reads. Using its own MiXCR run on the 5' RACE reads, TCRdb lists one record per CDR3 protein. Of approximately 810,000 distinct CDR3 sequences in the sample, roughly 34% were seen once. There were at least 6 micrograms of total RNA extracted from every sample. This CDR3 is 14 amino acids long. Germline assignment: CDR1 LNHDA and CDR2 SQIVND (reference sequence). V trimming: 8 bases; J trimming: 2 bases; junction bases outside the gene matches: 3.

V is TRBV19 and J is TRBJ2-2; TRBD1 aligns across 9 bases. Sequences were obtained from blood. This TCR came from a man aged 18 to 30 in good health. The CDR3 reads CASSGQGNTGELFF. CDR3 coding DNA: TGTGCCAGTTCGGGACAGGGTAACACCGGGGAGCTGTTTTTT.